The present entry profiles one TCR beta chain with its context. This clonotype has just a few counts. No antigen is known for it. No qualities accompany the bases; no much larger clone lies one base away. Libraries of naive CD8 T cells were built from about 21,000 to 970,000 sorted cells, with 10%, 30% or 50% of the purified RNA used. Naive CD8 T cells were FACS-sorted as CD8+CD4-CCR7+CD45RA+ on a BD FACSAria II into RLT Plus buffer. To test detection sensitivity, Jurkat RNA equivalent to more than 8 TCR copies was spiked into samples of roughly 20,000-1,000,000 naive CD8 T cells. Enrichment of CD8 T cells was done with RosetteSep CD8+ T Cell Enrichment Cocktail plus Ficoll-Paque, and ACK red cell lysis came afterward. The library came from PCR. The listed sequencing device is Illumina HiSeq 4000. Bulk TCR libraries were made following a previously described method, with the TCR primers given in Table S5. Total RNA was purified with the Qiagen AllPrep DNA/RNA kit. Before any analysis, reads coming from multiple sequencing runs of the same library were combined into one pool. On the authors' methods: Only reads with exact TCR constant sequence were kept, trimmed to 150 nt, and grouped by their 12-nt molecular barcodes. Reads within each barcode group were sub-clustered using a 15% Levenshtein threshold, and quality-weighted consensus sequences were constructed for each RNA molecule. Non-functional sequences were filtered out, along with any lower-count sequence sitting one edit away from another sequence. Based on a fit of two negative binomial distributions, barcode sub-clusters having less than 20% of the maximum read count were discarded. Starting from the raw public reads, TCRdb applied fastp trimming at Q25, assembled clones with MiXCR and retained in-frame beta chains. Entries that share a CDR3 protein sequence are merged under the most common genes and DNA. In this record, the V and J calls reflect TCRdb's handling and not the investigators' own analysis. Present in this sample are a few hundred thousand distinct CDR3 sequences, around 21% of which were seen just once. The ten largest clones add up to around 0.84% of the sample.

The germline V gene (reference sequence) gives CDR1 as LNHDA and CDR2 as SQIVND. From the cysteine through the phenylalanine, the CDR3 covers 13 amino acids. Only the CDR3 portion is preserved as DNA: 39 bases, with reading frame beginning at the first base. Trimming leaves V shorter by 9 bases and J shorter by 3 bases, with the junction holding 8 bases beyond the gene matches. This record belongs to a study of molecular identifiers for immune sequencing clone quantification (dated by TCRdb to 2016 to 2019). Notes on the research overall: For a replicate experiment, RNA from approximately 20,000 or 100,000 naive CD8 T cells was divided into five aliquots, of which four were sequenced. This methods study used CD8 T cells to benchmark TCR RNA copy counting and molecular-identifier clustering-based TCR repertoire sequencing (MIDCIRS). Paper-wide results and their limitations: Spiked-in Jurkat TCR RNA (about ten copies' worth), which is not part of the donor repertoire, was contained in the naive libraries. In CMV-specific effector cells, over 99% of molecules were held by clones above 20 RNA copies, whereas under 1% of molecules were held by such clones in naive cells. Highly expanded clone sizes could be underestimated because identical TCR molecules may share a barcode. Modeling estimated around 3.2 recovered TCR RNA copies per cell, compared with about 9.8 by digital PCR, which implies roughly 30% capture efficiency. A single cell's worth of spiked-in Jurkat TCR RNA was reported detectable even among one million naive CD8 T cells. When barcode sub-clustering was omitted, TCR diversity was inflated by chimeric consensus sequences, with chimeras reaching as high as 47%.

Sequencing used naive CD8+ T cells from blood, with Jurkat cell RNA spiked in. This specimen's cell subset or site label, interpreted: FACS-sorted CD8+CD4-CCR7+CD45RA+ naive T cells. The origin of this receptor is a human donor in good health. Some libraries in this study had Jurkat cell RNA spiked in. Here the chain combines TRBV19 and TRBJ2-7; 7 bases in the junction line up with TRBD1. The CDR3 corresponds to CASRDSLRYEQYF. The nucleotides read TGTGCCAGCCGGGACAGCCTACGCTACGAGCAGTACTTC.